This T cell receptor (beta chain) originates from a study of blood T cell repertoires in COVID-19. Produced via immunoSEQ multiplex PCR; TCRdb's table is partial and in-frame only. The sample lists over 150,000 clones, under 90% occurring once. This CDR3 region has 15 residues. V was shortened by 3 bases and J by 1 base, with 9 bases between the two germline ends. Germline V CDR1 and CDR2: KGHDR, SFDVKD. The chain has TRBV24-1 and TRBJ2-1, with D possibly being TRBD1 (6 bases). Sample: PBMCs or T cells enriched from blood (not recorded which). The sequence came from a woman aged 60-75 years who had recovered from COVID-19. As DNA, the CDR3 is TGTGCCACCAGTGATGGGCAGGGGTCCTACAATGAGCAGTTCTTC. Its protein product is CATSDGQGSYNEQFF.